The rows below give T cell receptor beta chains drawn from one sample of a study of blood T cell repertoires in COVID-19. Sequenced by immunoSEQ multiplex PCR; TCRdb stores in-frame clones only, minus some. The sample includes around 60,000 clones, about 85% of them seen just once. The specimen was peripheral blood. The source of these receptors is a woman of 80 years or more with acute or convalescent COVID-19. Each CDR3 is given with its conserved first and last residue. The D gene is left open where the match is weak. Size tells how often a clone was seen (once, few, many) or the class of an expanded clone, and some rows leave it out.

j_call,v_call,clone_size,d_call,cdr3_aa,cdr3_nt
TRBJ1-6,TRBV5-1,-,TRBD1,CASSHTGQGVSSPLHF,TGCGCCAGCAGCCATACCGGACAGGGGGTTAGTTCACCCCTCCACTTT
TRBJ1-1,TRBV5-1,-,TRBD1,CASSSFRDRGLGNTEAFF,TGCGCCAGCAGCTCCTTCCGGGACAGGGGGTTAGGGAACACTGAAGCTTTCTTT
TRBJ2-3,TRBV7-2,-,TRBD2,CASSLIAGKMDTQYF,TGTGCCAGCAGCTTGATAGCGGGCAAGATGGATACGCAGTATTTT
TRBJ2-7,TRBV9,-,TRBD2,CASSSLAGSYEQYF,TGTGCCAGCAGCTCTCTAGCGGGCTCCTACGAGCAGTACTTC
TRBJ2-7,TRBV18,-,TRBD2,CASSSGLAGTYEQYF,TGTGCCAGCTCATCGGGACTAGCGGGAACCTACGAGCAGTACTTC
TRBJ2-5,TRBV9,-,TRBD2,CASSGGLAGGPAETQYF,TGTGCCAGCAGCGGGGGACTAGCGGGAGGGCCAGCAGAGACCCAGTACTTC
TRBJ1-5,TRBV5-5,few,TRBD1,CASSPSGGAGNQPQHF,TGTGCCAGCAGCCCATCAGGGGGTGCAGGCAATCAGCCCCAGCATTTT
TRBJ2-3,TRBV4-1,few,-,CASSPEPLLGRGHTDTQYF,TGCGCCAGCAGCCCAGAACCCTTACTGGGAAGGGGACACACAGATACGCAGTATTTT
TRBJ2-4,TRBV5-8,-,-,CASSSGSIAKNIQYF,TGTGCCAGCAGCTCCGGGTCAATAGCCAAAAACATTCAGTACTTC
TRBJ2-1,TRBV12-5,-,-,CASRAIGQGINEQFF,TGTGCTAGCCGGGCCATCGGCCAGGGTATCAATGAGCAGTTCTTC
TRBJ1-6,TRBV4-3,-,-,CASSQDWQGTYNSPLHF,TGCGCCAGCAGCCAAGATTGGCAGGGGACCTATAATTCACCCCTCCACTTT
TRBJ2-3,TRBV5-4,few,-,CASSFGTDTQYF,TGTGCCAGCAGCTTCGGCACAGATACGCAGTATTTT
TRBJ1-2,TRBV6-1,-,TRBD1,CASSEGQGAGYTF,TGTGCCAGCAGTGAAGGACAGGGGGCCGGCTACACCTTC
TRBJ2-2,TRBV3-1/TRBV3-2,few,TRBD2,CASSPILTSGGHLGELFF,TGTGCCAGCAGCCCGATCTTGACTAGCGGGGGCCATCTCGGGGAGCTGTTTTTT
TRBJ1-4,TRBV27,-,-,CASSFRLLGGEKLFF,TGTGCCAGCAGTTTTCGGTTGCTGGGAGGTGAAAAACTGTTTTTT
TRBJ2-3,TRBV2,few,-,CASSDSVGDTQYF,TGTGCCAGCAGTGATTCGGTCGGGGATACGCAGTATTTT
TRBJ1-6,TRBV7-3,once,-,CASSLSASYNSPLHF,TGTGCCAGCAGCTTATCTGCCAGCTATAATTCACCCCTCCACTTT
TRBJ1-2,TRBV7-2,-,-,CASSLPLLHYGYTF,TGTGCCAGCAGCTTACCCCTACTTCACTATGGCTACACCTTC
TRBJ2-7,TRBV2,few,-,CASSRERQDEQYF,TGTGCCAGCAGCCGGGAGCGACAAGACGAGCAGTACTTC
TRBJ1-4,TRBV28,-,-,CASSRSPTATNEKLFF,TGTGCCAGCAGCCGATCACCTACGGCAACTAATGAAAAACTGTTTTTT
TRBJ1-2,TRBV29-1,once,-,CSVEGGQGTNYGYTF,TGCAGCGTTGAAGGTGGGCAGGGGACTAACTATGGCTACACCTTC
TRBJ2-4,TRBV13,-,-,CATTGSGGLNLAKNIQYF,TGTGCCACCACAGGGTCGGGAGGTCTTAATTTAGCCAAAAACATTCAGTACTTC
TRBJ2-1,TRBV7-3,-,TRBD1,CASSFFTGTGYSEQFF,TGTGCCAGCAGCTTCTTTACCGGGACAGGGTATAGTGAGCAGTTCTTC
TRBJ2-1,TRBV6-4,-,TRBD1,CASSPGQGNNEQFF,TGTGCCAGCAGTCCGGGACAGGGAAACAATGAGCAGTTCTTC
TRBJ2-7,TRBV5-4,-,TRBD1,CASSPDRQVIYEQYF,TGTGCCAGCAGCCCGGACAGGCAAGTAATCTACGAGCAGTACTTC